This entry is about one TCR beta chain. This sample is drawn from a study of blood T cell repertoires in COVID-19. The germline V gene encodes CDR1 SGHRS and CDR2 YFSETQ. The length of the CDR3 is 17 residues. J gave up 1 base and V 3 bases, and 8 bases lay outside the gene matches. Method: immunoSEQ multiplex PCR; TCRdb's copy keeps in-frame clones and lacks some. Of 200,000 to 300,000 clones in the sample, roughly 90% were seen once. This rearrangement joins TRBV5-1 to TRBJ2-3; TRBD2 aligns across 10 bases. The sequence was collected from a man younger than 45 with active or convalescent COVID-19. Sequencing input: peripheral blood. CDR3 residues: CASSSVPSGGGTDTQYF. In DNA form, the CDR3 reads TGCGCCAGCAGCTCCGTACCTAGCGGGGGTGGCACAGATACGCAGTATTTT.